Listed below are T cell receptor beta chains from one sample, sequenced in a study of CD8 T cells in Susac syndrome. TCRdb recomputed calls from the immunoSEQ multiplex PCR reads with MiXCR, one row per CDR3 protein. The profile shows 120,000 or so distinct CDR3 sequences, roughly 94% of them singletons. Input material: CD4+ T cells from PBMCs. The receptor set was obtained from a human donor with multiple sclerosis. The CDR3 runs from the conserved cysteine through the conserved F or W. The order of the fields is D gene, V gene, clone size, J gene, CDR3 DNA, CDR3 protein. The D gene is left open where the match is weak. The size entry is marked missing in some rows and otherwise reads once, few, many or a size class.

NA	TRBV20-1	NA	TRBJ1-2	TGCAGTGCTAGACTATATGAGGGGAGCTACACCTTC	CSARLYEGSYTF
TRBD1	TRBV3-1	NA	TRBJ2-1	TGTGCCAGCAGCCGGGACAGGAGCTCCTACAATGAGCAGTTCTTC	CASSRDRSSYNEQFF
NA	TRBV5-1	NA	TRBJ2-2	TGCGCCAGCAGCTTGGAAATGGGGGGCACCGGGGAGCTGTTTTTT	CASSLEMGGTGELFF
NA	TRBV27	NA	TRBJ1-2	TGTGCCAGCAGTGGTCTTTTCACCGGGACACAAGACTATGGCTACACCTTC	CASSGLFTGTQDYGYTF
NA	TRBV30	NA	TRBJ2-2	TGTGCCTGGACAGGGTTTGGCACCGGGGAGCTGTTTTTT	CAWTGFGTGELFF
NA	TRBV15	NA	TRBJ2-7	TGTGCCACCAGCAGAGATGGCGGGATATTGAACCCCTACGAGCAGTACTTC	CATSRDGGILNPYEQYF
NA	TRBV12-3/TRBV12-4	once	TRBJ1-1	NA	CASSSSQFNTEAFF
NA	TRBV5-4	NA	TRBJ2-3	TGTGCCAGCAGCTTGGCCTCAGGTCTGTCGGATACGCAGTATTTT	CASSLASGLSDTQYF
TRBD1	TRBV7-2	NA	TRBJ1-5	TGTGCCAGCAGCTTAGGCCAGACAGGGTCTCAGCCCCAGCATTTT	CASSLGQTGSQPQHF
TRBD2	TRBV6-2/TRBV6-3	NA	TRBJ2-3	TGTGCCAGCAGCCGCGGGGGTAGCCATACGCAGTATTTT	CASSRGGSHTQYF
NA	TRBV5-1	NA	TRBJ2-5	TGCGCCAGCTCCCAGGGCGGCCCCCAAGAGACCCAGTACTTC	CASSQGGPQETQYF
NA	TRBV25-1	NA	TRBJ1-6	TGTGCCAGCAGTGAATTGCCAGGCCTTTCACCCCTCCACTTT	CASSELPGLSPLHF
NA	TRBV30	NA	TRBJ2-4	TGTGCCTGGAGTAGGGGCGGCTGGTCCAAAAACATTCAGTACTTC	CAWSRGGWSKNIQYF
NA	TRBV6-6	NA	TRBJ1-1	TGTGCCAGCAGTTACTCTCATGAAGCTTTCTTT	CASSYSHEAFF
TRBD1	TRBV30	once	TRBJ2-7	TGTGCCTGGAGTTACAGGGGGACCTACGAGCAGTACTTC	CAWSYRGTYEQYF
TRBD1	TRBV5-1	NA	TRBJ2-2	TGCGCCAGCACTCTACAGGGGGCGCGGACCGGGGAGCTGTTTTTT	CASTLQGARTGELFF
NA	TRBV20-1	NA	TRBJ1-1	TGCAGTGCTACGGAGACAGGTCCGAACACTGAAGCTTTCTTT	CSATETGPNTEAFF
NA	TRBV19	NA	TRBJ2-3	TGTGCCAGCAGCCTGGGAGGCCCAGATACGCAGTATTTT	CASSLGGPDTQYF
NA	TRBV27	NA	TRBJ2-5	TGTGCCAGCAGTTTCAACAGTAGAGAGACCCAGTACTTC	CASSFNSRETQYF
NA	TRBV20-1	NA	TRBJ1-2	TGCAGTGCTAGCCGGGGCGGGTATGGCTACACCTTC	CSASRGGYGYTF
NA	TRBV5-1	NA	TRBJ1-1	TGCGCCAGCAGCACGGGTAATGTAAGGCACACTGAAGCTTTCTTT	CASSTGNVRHTEAFF
NA	TRBV30	NA	TRBJ2-7	TGTGCCTGGAGTGGACGGGTACCCTACGAGCAGTACTTC	CAWSGRVPYEQYF
NA	TRBV5-4	NA	TRBJ2-5	TGTGCCAGCAGCTTGGACAGGGAAGAGACCCAGTACTTC	CASSLDREETQYF
NA	TRBV12-3/TRBV12-4	NA	TRBJ1-1	TGTGCCAGCAGTTTATTGCGGCAGGGCGGCACTGAAGCTTTCTTT	CASSLLRQGGTEAFF
NA	TRBV7-9	NA	TRBJ1-3	TGTGCCAGCAGGCTAGGCCTTCAAAGTGGAGACACCATATATTTT	CASRLGLQSGDTIYF
NA	TRBV9	NA	TRBJ2-7	TGTGCCAGCAGCGCCCCCGGCCCCGGGGAAAGGTACTTC	CASSAPGPGERYF
NA	TRBV12-3/TRBV12-4	NA	TRBJ2-1	TGTGCCAGTCGCCAATACAATGAGCAGTTCTTC	CASRQYNEQFF
NA	TRBV27	NA	TRBJ1-1	TGTGCCAGCAGTTTATCACCAGGGCTACGCACTGAAGCTTTCTTT	CASSLSPGLRTEAFF
TRBD1	TRBV12-3/TRBV12-4	NA	TRBJ2-2	TGTGCCAGCACTAGGACAGGGTCGAACACCGGGGAGCTGTTTTTT	CASTRTGSNTGELFF
NA	TRBV12-3/TRBV12-4	NA	TRBJ2-1	TGTGCCAGCATTTTCACAGGGAGCAATGAGCAGTTCTTC	CASIFTGSNEQFF
NA	TRBV4-2	NA	TRBJ2-7	TGTGCCAGCAGCCAGGGCACACGGACAGCAGAATACGAGCAGTACTTC	CASSQGTRTAEYEQYF
NA	TRBV5-8	NA	TRBJ2-1	TGTGCCAGCAGCCCGAGGGACCCCGCGAAGGAGCAGTTCTTC	CASSPRDPAKEQFF
NA	TRBV20-1	NA	TRBJ2-1	TGCAGTGCCTGGACTGGGGAGCAGTTCTTC	CSAWTGEQFF
NA	TRBV14	once	TRBJ1-1	TGTGCCAGCAGCCGCCAGGTGAACACTGAAGCTTTCTTT	CASSRQVNTEAFF
NA	TRBV19	NA	TRBJ2-1	TGTGCCAGTAGTATAGGGATATTGTGGTCAAATGAGCAGTTCTTC	CASSIGILWSNEQFF
NA	TRBV20-1	NA	TRBJ2-6	TGCAGTGCCGTACAGAGCTCTGGGGCCAACGTCCTGACTTTC	CSAVQSSGANVLTF
TRBD1	TRBV6-6	NA	TRBJ1-6	TGTGCCAGCAGTTCCAGGGACAGTAATTCACCCCTCCACTTT	CASSSRDSNSPLHF
NA	TRBV29-1	NA	TRBJ1-2	TGCAGCGTGACAGGTGAAGATGGCTACACCTTC	CSVTGEDGYTF
TRBD1	TRBV4-3	NA	TRBJ2-7	TGCGCCAGCAGTCACCGGGACAGGGGGTCCTACGAGCAGTACTTC	CASSHRDRGSYEQYF
NA	TRBV4-2	NA	TRBJ2-7	TGTGCCAGCAGCCAAGAATCGGACTTGCTAGCCTACGAGCAGTACTTC	CASSQESDLLAYEQYF
NA	TRBV2	NA	TRBJ2-1	TGTGCCAGCAGTGCGCGGGGAAATGAGCAGTTCTTC	CASSARGNEQFF
NA	TRBV10-3	few	TRBJ1-2	TGTGCCATCAGTCAGGAGGGGCTCTATGGCTACACCTTC	CAISQEGLYGYTF
NA	TRBV2	once	TRBJ2-7	TGTGCCAGCAGTGGGAACAGCTTGGGCGAGCAGTACTTC	CASSGNSLGEQYF
NA	TRBV5-6	NA	TRBJ2-5	TGTGCCAGCAGCTCCACGACAGGACCAGGGACCCAGTACTTC	CASSSTTGPGTQYF
NA	TRBV5-4	once	TRBJ2-7	TGTGCCAGCATCCTACAGGGTGTCAGCTCCTACGAGCAGTACTTC	CASILQGVSSYEQYF
TRBD1	TRBV27	once	TRBJ2-7	TGTGCCAGCAGTCTGGTGGGACAGGGCATCCTCACCTACGAGCAGTACTTC	CASSLVGQGILTYEQYF